The T cell receptor (beta chain) under discussion was sequenced for a study of PD-1 blockade in classical Hodgkin lymphoma. Across the study: Every 2 weeks, patients had 3 mg/kg nivolumab intravenously.

In regard to this clone: What it binds is not known.

The CDR3 covers 15 residues. Germline V CDR1 and CDR2: SGHDT, YYEEEE. With V trimmed by 5 bases and J by 1 base, 6 bases remained unmatched. Measured with immunoSEQ multiplex PCR; TCRdb has only the in-frame clones, and not every one. The profile shows 23,000 or so clones, more than 80% of them singletons. Time point indicated: cycle 4 day 1 (C4D1), after five to seven weeks of nivolumab. Every single patient, without exception, relapsed after autologous stem cell transplantation, and brentuximab vedotin exposure varied. Responses achieved at best were complete response, partial response or progressive disease. Study-wide results and caveats: Any patient who commenced nivolumab under 1 year after ASCT was excluded.

The sequence came from a human donor with classical Hodgkin lymphoma. The rearrangement joins TRBV5-6 to TRBJ2-7, with 10 bases matching TRBD1. The sequenced sample was peripheral blood mononuclear cells (PBMCs), obtained before the fourth cycle of nivolumab. The CDR3 sequence: CASRRTGGDSYEQYF. DNA of the CDR3: TGTGCCAGCAGGCGGACAGGGGGGGATTCCTACGAGCAGTACTTC.